The 8 T cell receptor beta chains below all came from one sample that was sequenced in a study of spatial heterogeneity in lung cancer (dated by TCRdb to between 2018 and 2021). Receptor libraries were prepared by 5' RACE. Sequencer: NextSeq 500. TCRdb passed the public sequencing reads through fastp at Q25 and MiXCR, retaining productive beta sequences. Rows are unified per CDR3 protein, each entry keeping the most common DNA and genes. This sample is represented by about 75,000 distinct CDR3 sequences; roughly 14% of them were singletons. Approximately 7.2% of the sample belongs to the ten largest clones. The sample's time point label, decoded: sample taken at primary tumor resection. Whole RNA extracted from tumor and nontumor lung tissue, or from cryopreserved PBMC samples, was used for TCR sequencing without cell sorting. The sample here was PBMCs, taken at surgery. The receptor set was obtained from a male donor with early-stage non-small cell lung cancer.

J is TRBJ1-1 and V is TRBV4-1; D is possibly TRBD1 (5 bases). The germline V gene has CDR1 MGHRA and CDR2 YSYEKL. Trimming left V 6 bases short and J 1 base short, with 12 bases between. The CDR3 totals 14 residues. Here the CDR3 DNA reads TGCGCCAGCAGAACACTGGGGGAGAACACTGAAGCTTTCTTT. Translating gives CASRTLGENTEAFF.

This clonotype was recorded many times. The V call is TRBV7-9, the J call TRBJ1-2; D is ambiguous. Germline loops: CDR1 SEHNR, CDR2 FQNEAQ (reference sequence). With 4 bases removed from V and 3 bases from J, the gap between germline ends came to 18 bases. The CDR3 runs to 16 residues. In DNA form, the CDR3 reads TGTGCCAGCAGCTCGACCCGGCGGGTTTTGGACTATGGCTACACCTTC. Its protein is CASSSTRRVLDYGYTF.

This clonotype came up many times. The gene calls are TRBV2 and TRBJ1-1, with D possibly matching TRBD1 (5 bases). Germline CDR1 reads SNHLY; CDR2 reads FYNNEI. The ends were cut back, 6 bases at V and 4 bases at J, with 18 bases in the middle. The CDR3 length is 15 residues. The CDR3 sequence is CASRGYVGGSTEAFF. DNA of the CDR3: TGTGCCAGCAGAGGCTATGTCGGGGGTTCCACTGAAGCTTTCTTT.

This clonotype was found many times. This rearrangement joins TRBV10-3 to TRBJ1-1; 11 nucleotides align to TRBD1. This CDR3 region has 16 residues. The V gene's germline CDR1 is ENHRY and CDR2 SYGVKD. With 8 bases clipped from V and 5 bases from J, the junction kept 13 bases outside the gene matches. The CDR3 nucleotides are TGTGCCATCTCGAATATAGGGACAGGGGGAATTACTGAAGCTTTCTTT. Its protein is CAISNIGTGGITEAFF.

The chain combines TRBV20-1 with TRBJ2-7; TRBD2 matches 8 bases. The CDR3 is 14 amino acids. CDR1 is DFQATT and CDR2 is SNEGSKA in the germline V gene (reference sequence). V was pared by 6 bases and J by 0 bases, with 7 bases of the junction left unmatched. CDR3 amino acids: CSATLSGSSYEQYF. The DNA for the CDR3 is TGCAGTGCCACCTTAAGCGGGAGCTCCTACGAGCAGTACTTC.

In this sample, this clonotype turned up a few times. The chain couples TRBV2 to TRBJ2-7; no clear D gene. There are 12 residues in the CDR3. The germline V gene has CDR1 SNHLY and CDR2 FYNNEI. Trimming took 7 bases from V and 1 from J, leaving 8 bases between them. The CDR3 region is CASNPGSYEQYF. The DNA of the CDR3 is TGTGCCAGCAATCCCGGGTCCTACGAGCAGTACTTC. The entire variable domain, with the rest obtained from reference TRBV2 and TRBJ2-7, is as follows: EPEVTQTPSHQVTQMGQEVILRCVPISNHLYFYWYRQILGQKVEFLVSFYNNEISEKSEIFDDQFSVERPDGSNFTLKIRSTKLEDSAMYFCASNPGSYEQYFGPGTRLTVT.

The chain combines TRBV28 with TRBJ1-4; 7 bases align to TRBD1. Germline-derived CDR1 and CDR2 are MDHEN and SYDVKM. Losses at the gene ends were 5 bases for V and 4 bases for J; bases not matched to a gene: 13. The CDR3 runs 17 residues. The chain's CDR3 is CASSPPAEQGNNEKLFF. The CDR3 DNA reads as TGTGCCAGCAGTCCACCCGCCGAACAGGGGAATAATGAAAAACTGTTTTTT.

This clonotype appeared a few times. The CDR3 DNA follows: TGTGCCAGCATGCGCAGAAGGGAGCAGTACTTC. Translation gives CASMRRREQYF. The chain uses TRBV12-3 or TRBV12-4 and TRBJ2-7; D is unresolved. The CDR3 spans 11 residues. V was cut by 7 bases and J by 7 bases, with 11 bases left in between.